The rows below give T cell receptor beta chains drawn from one sample of a study of T-cell memory formation after mild COVID-19. TCRdb itself ran the 5' RACE reads through MiXCR, one entry per CDR3 protein. The data contain 200,000 to 300,000 distinct CDR3 sequences, around 15% of them singletons. Sequencing input: PBMCs or a T cell subset sorted from them (not recorded which). These receptors all come from a man aged 18 to 35 who had mild COVID-19 (a few samples of this study predate the infection). Cell type and time point are not known. Both conserved end residues are part of each CDR3. A D gene is named only where the DNA matches it firmly. Size is stated for part of the rows, as once, few or many counts, or as a class when the clone is expanded.

cdr3_nt cdr3_aa d_call clone_size j_call v_call
TGCAGTGCCCGCCGGGCTAGCGGGGGGGCCTGGAAAGAGACCCAGTACTTC CSARRASGGAWKETQYF TRBD2 . TRBJ2-5 TRBV20-1
TGCGCCAGCAGCACATCAGGGGACATCAATCAGCCCCAGCATTTT CASSTSGDINQPQHF . few TRBJ1-5 TRBV5-1
TGTGCCAGCTCACCAGGGGGGCCGAACACTGAAGCTTTCTTT CASSPGGPNTEAFF . . TRBJ1-1 TRBV18
TGTGCCAGCAGCGTTGGGGGAACTAATGAAAAACTGTTTTTT CASSVGGTNEKLFF . few TRBJ1-4 TRBV9
TGTGCCATTCACGACCCCGACGGCTTGAACACTGAAGCTTTCTTT CAIHDPDGLNTEAFF . . TRBJ1-1 TRBV6-2/TRBV6-3
TGTGCCAGCAGCCGAGGGGGGAACACCGGGGAGCTGTTTTTT CASSRGGNTGELFF . few TRBJ2-2 TRBV11-3
TGTGCCAGCTCACCAATAGGGACGGACTATGGCTACACCTTC CASSPIGTDYGYTF . . TRBJ1-2 TRBV18
TGTGCCAGCAGCTTATCCCTTAGCGGGGGCCACAATGAGCAGTTCTTC CASSLSLSGGHNEQFF TRBD2 . TRBJ2-1 TRBV7-3
TGCAGCGTTGATGAGACCCAGTACTTC CSVDETQYF . few TRBJ2-5 TRBV29-1
TGTGCCAGCAGCCACGACTACCGTACGCAGTATTTT CASSHDYRTQYF . . TRBJ2-3 TRBV7-2
TGCGCCAGCAGCCAAGGGAGGACCAGGAGCTCTGGAAACACCATATATTTT CASSQGRTRSSGNTIYF . few TRBJ1-3 TRBV4-1
TGCAGCGTTGAGGCCCGGGGGGCCACAGATACGCAGTATTTT CSVEARGATDTQYF . . TRBJ2-3 TRBV29-1
TGTGCCAGCACCGATAGCGGGGGGGCAACCAATGAGCAGTTCTTC CASTDSGGATNEQFF TRBD2 few TRBJ2-1 TRBV6-5
TGTGCCAGCAGTCATGGGACAGCCTTCTCCTACGAGCAGTACTTC CASSHGTAFSYEQYF TRBD1 few TRBJ2-7 TRBV27
TGTGCCACCAGTGACCCGCGTCGCACAGATACGCAGTATTTT CATSDPRRTDTQYF . few TRBJ2-3 TRBV24-1
TGTGCCAGCAGCTTAACGGGGGGGAGCACAGATACGCAGTATTTT CASSLTGGSTDTQYF TRBD2 . TRBJ2-3 TRBV7-3
TGTGCCACCAGCGCGGGGCCCCTGGGGGAGCAGTTCTTC CATSAGPLGEQFF . few TRBJ2-1 TRBV24-1
TGTGCCAGCAGCCCTCGCCTCGGCTCGCGCGGTCGCTCCTACGAGCAGTACTTC CASSPRLGSRGRSYEQYF . few TRBJ2-7 TRBV7-2
TGTGCCAGCAGTTTAGGTGGAGAGGGGTGGGCAGATACGCAGTATTTT CASSLGGEGWADTQYF . few TRBJ2-3 TRBV7-6
TGTGCCAGCAGTTCAGCGACAGAACATAATTCACCCCTCCACTTT CASSSATEHNSPLHF . few TRBJ1-6 TRBV6-2/TRBV6-3
TGTGCCAGCATCGGGCCGGGAGAGACCCAGTACTTC CASIGPGETQYF . few TRBJ2-5 TRBV7-9
TGTGCCAGCAGCGCCCAGGGGGCAAATGGCTACACCTTC CASSAQGANGYTF TRBD1 . TRBJ1-2 TRBV5-4
TGTGCCAGCAGCCCATCGGTGGGGGCCCCCTACGAGCAGTACTTC CASSPSVGAPYEQYF . . TRBJ2-7 TRBV11-1
TGTGCCAGCAGCCCGAGGACAGGGGTAAACTACGAGCAGTACTTC CASSPRTGVNYEQYF TRBD1 few TRBJ2-7 TRBV7-6
TGTGCCATCAGTCCGCGGACGGGCAATTATGGCTACACCTTC CAISPRTGNYGYTF . few TRBJ1-2 TRBV10-3
TGTGCCAGCAGCAATACCGGCAGGTTCTCTGGCTACACCTTC CASSNTGRFSGYTF . . TRBJ1-2 TRBV11-1
TGCGCCAGCAGGATGAGGGACAGGGGCACCGGGGAGCTGTTTTTT CASRMRDRGTGELFF TRBD1 . TRBJ2-2 TRBV5-1
TGCGCCAGCAGCCCTCAGGACAGGGTAGGCGTCAATGAGCAGTTCTTC CASSPQDRVGVNEQFF TRBD1 few TRBJ2-1 TRBV5-1
TGTGCCAGCAGTTTAATCTCGGGACTAGGGGTTGTAGAGACCCAGTACTTC CASSLISGLGVVETQYF TRBD2 . TRBJ2-5 TRBV12-3/TRBV12-4
TGTGCCAGCAGCGGACAGGGGGCCAATAATTCACCCCTCCACTTT CASSGQGANNSPLHF TRBD1 . TRBJ1-6 TRBV9
TGCGCCAGCAGCCTCAGGGAAACTGAAACGCCTGAAGCTTTCTTT CASSLRETETPEAFF . . TRBJ1-1 TRBV4-1
TGTGCCATCAGTTACCCGGACAGGTTACGGGAGACCCAGTACTTC CAISYPDRLRETQYF TRBD1 . TRBJ2-5 TRBV10-3
TGCAGCCACGTGACAGGAGGGGAGACCCAGTACTTC CSHVTGGETQYF . . TRBJ2-5 TRBV29-1
TGCGCCAGCAGCGAGGAGGGTACAGCTAACTATGGCTACACCTTC CASSEEGTANYGYTF . few TRBJ1-2 TRBV5-1
TGTGCCAGCAGTTACTCGTCCCCGGGCTATTTTTATGGCTACACCTTC CASSYSSPGYFYGYTF . . TRBJ1-2 TRBV6-5
TGCAGCGTTGAGGGCCTGAGCGAGGGGTTCTACGAGCAGTACTTC CSVEGLSEGFYEQYF . few TRBJ2-7 TRBV29-1
TGTGCCAGCAGTGCTTCGACAGGTCTGAACACTGAAGCTTTCTTT CASSASTGLNTEAFF . few TRBJ1-1 TRBV7-6
TGCAGCGTTGAAAGAAGACAGCTGGGCTACACCTTC CSVERRQLGYTF . few TRBJ1-2 TRBV29-1
TGTGCCAGCACCCAACCGGGGACAGGGGTGGGCGAGCAGTACTTC CASTQPGTGVGEQYF TRBD1 . TRBJ2-7 TRBV7-2
TGTGCCAGCAGCTTCCCAGGGACAGATGAAAAACTGTTTTTT CASSFPGTDEKLFF TRBD1 few TRBJ1-4 TRBV7-2
TGTGCCAGTAGTAAATACAATGAGCAGTTCTTC CASSKYNEQFF . few TRBJ2-1 TRBV19
TGTGCCACCAGTGATCCTGACAGGATCGCGTACGAGCAGTACTTC CATSDPDRIAYEQYF . . TRBJ2-7 TRBV24-1
TGCGCCAGCAGCCACCGAAGGCCCAGCGGGGGGAATGTAGATACGCAGTATTTT CASSHRRPSGGNVDTQYF TRBD2 . TRBJ2-3 TRBV4-3
TGTGCCAGCAGCCCCGAGCCCTCCCAAGAGACCCAGTACTTC CASSPEPSQETQYF . . TRBJ2-5 TRBV7-3
TGCAGTGCTCCTCCCTCCAGCGTCAATGAGCAGTTCTTC CSAPPSSVNEQFF . few TRBJ2-1 TRBV20-1
TGCAGCGCCGAGGCCCAGGGAAGTGGGAATGAGCAGTTCTTC CSAEAQGSGNEQFF . many TRBJ2-1 TRBV29-1
TGTGCCAGCTCTCCTTTCGATGGAGCCTCTGGAAACACCATATATTTT CASSPFDGASGNTIYF . few TRBJ1-3 TRBV18
TGTGCCAGCAGCTTAGCGGGGTCGCCGTTCTATGGCTACACCTTC CASSLAGSPFYGYTF . few TRBJ1-2 TRBV7-6
TGTGCCAGCAGCTTACAAGCCCTGACAGCTTCTAACTATGGCTACACCTTC CASSLQALTASNYGYTF . . TRBJ1-2 TRBV5-5
TGTGCCAGCAGACAAACCCCGGGACAGGGGGGGTTCTTATTC CASRQTPGQGGFLF TRBD1 few TRBJ1-2 TRBV12-3/TRBV12-4